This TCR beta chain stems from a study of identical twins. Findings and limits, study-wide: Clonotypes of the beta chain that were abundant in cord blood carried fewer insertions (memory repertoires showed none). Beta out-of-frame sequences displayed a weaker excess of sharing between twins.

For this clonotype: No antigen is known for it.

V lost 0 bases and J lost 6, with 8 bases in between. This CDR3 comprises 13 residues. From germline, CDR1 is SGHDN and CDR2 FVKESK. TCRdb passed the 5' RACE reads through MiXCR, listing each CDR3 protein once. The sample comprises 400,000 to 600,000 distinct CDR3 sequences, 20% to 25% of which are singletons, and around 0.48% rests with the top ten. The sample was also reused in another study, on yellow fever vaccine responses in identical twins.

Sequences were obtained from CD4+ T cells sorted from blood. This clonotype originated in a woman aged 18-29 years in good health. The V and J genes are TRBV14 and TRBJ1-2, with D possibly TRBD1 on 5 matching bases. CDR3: CASSQDRDDGYTF. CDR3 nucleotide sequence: TGTGCCAGCAGCCAAGACCGGGACGATGGCTACACCTTC. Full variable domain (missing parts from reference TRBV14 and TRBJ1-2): EAGVTQFPSHSVIEKGQTVTLRCDPISGHDNLYWYRRVMGKEIKFLLHFVKESKQDESGMPNNRFLAERTGGTYSTLKVQPAELEDSGVYFCASSQDRDDGYTFGSGTRLTVV.